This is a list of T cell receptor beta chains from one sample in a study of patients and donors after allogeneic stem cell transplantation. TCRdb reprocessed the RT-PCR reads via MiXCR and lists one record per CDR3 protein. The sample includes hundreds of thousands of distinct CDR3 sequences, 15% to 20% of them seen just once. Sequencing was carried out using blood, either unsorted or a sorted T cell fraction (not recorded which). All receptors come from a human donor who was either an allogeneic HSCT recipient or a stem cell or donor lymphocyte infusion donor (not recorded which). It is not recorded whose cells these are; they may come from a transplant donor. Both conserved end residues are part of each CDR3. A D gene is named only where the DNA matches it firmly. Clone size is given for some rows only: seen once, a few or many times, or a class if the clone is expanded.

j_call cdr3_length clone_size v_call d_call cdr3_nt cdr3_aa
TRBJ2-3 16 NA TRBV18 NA TGTGCCAGCTCACCATTATCAGGGGATCGCAAAAATACGCAGTATTTT CASSPLSGDRKNTQYF
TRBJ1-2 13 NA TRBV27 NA TGTGCCAGCAGTTTCAGGGGCCACTATGGCTACACCTTC CASSFRGHYGYTF
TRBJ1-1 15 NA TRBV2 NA TGTGCCAGCAGTGACCCTCGCCCATTTTACACTGAAGCTTTCTTT CASSDPRPFYTEAFF
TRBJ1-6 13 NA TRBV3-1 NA TGTGCCAGCAGCCAGGGGGATAATTCACCCCTCCACTTT CASSQGDNSPLHF
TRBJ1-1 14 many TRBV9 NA TGTGCCAGCAGCGTAGAGGTCGAGAACACTGAAGCTTTCTTT CASSVEVENTEAFF
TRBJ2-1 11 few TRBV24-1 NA TGTGCCACCAGTATACGGAATGAGCAGTTCTTC CATSIRNEQFF
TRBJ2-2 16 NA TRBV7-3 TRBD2 TGTGCCAGCAGCCGATCTAGCGGGAGCGACACCGGGGAGCTGTTTTTT CASSRSSGSDTGELFF
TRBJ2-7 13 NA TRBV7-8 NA TGTGCCAGCAGCTTAGCGGTATGGTACGAGCAGTACTTC CASSLAVWYEQYF
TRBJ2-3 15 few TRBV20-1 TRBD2 TGCAGTGCTTACAGGCGGGGGGGAGCTGCGGATACGCAGTATTTT CSAYRRGGAADTQYF
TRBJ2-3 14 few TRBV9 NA TGTGCCAGCAGCGTTGGCGCTCGGGGGAGTCCGCAGTATTTT CASSVGARGSPQYF
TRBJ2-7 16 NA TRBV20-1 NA TGCAGTGCTAGAGATAGGCGGACCGCAAGCTCCTACGAGCAGTACTTC CSARDRRTASSYEQYF
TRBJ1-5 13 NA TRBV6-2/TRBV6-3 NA TGTGCCAGCAGTTACGCGCTAGATCAGCCCCAGCATTTT CASSYALDQPQHF
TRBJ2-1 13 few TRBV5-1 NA TGCGCCACCGCGGAGGGAGCGGACAATGAGCAGTTCTTC CATAEGADNEQFF
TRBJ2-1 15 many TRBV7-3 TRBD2 TGTGCCAGCAGCTTACGTAGCGGGGGCTACAATGAGCAGTTCTTC CASSLRSGGYNEQFF
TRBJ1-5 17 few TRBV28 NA TGTGCCAGCAGTTCTGATTCTACAACGGATAGCAATCAGCCCCAGCATTTT CASSSDSTTDSNQPQHF
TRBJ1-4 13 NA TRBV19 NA TGTGCCAGTAGTTCCGAGGGCAATGAAAAACTGTTTTTT CASSSEGNEKLFF
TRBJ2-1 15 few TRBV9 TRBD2 TGTGCCAGCAGCGATAGCGGGGGACCCTACAATGAGCAGTTCTTC CASSDSGGPYNEQFF
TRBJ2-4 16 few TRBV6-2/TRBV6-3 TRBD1 TGTGCCAGCAGTTACCCCGTGACAGGGGAGAGAAACATTCAGTACTTC CASSYPVTGERNIQYF